This T cell receptor beta chain was sequenced for a study of cytomegalovirus exposure and HLA in healthy donors. The wider study: Earlier, 150 million to 200 million T cells were analyzed, and over 95 million unique TCR beta sequences were found among them. Findings of the study overall: High specificity and sensitivity for cytomegalovirus status were reported for the classifier. Associated with cytomegalovirus, according to the listing, were 150 to 200 TCR beta chains. Highest at DRB1 and lowest at HLA-C, TCR association rates differed among HLA loci in a later analysis.

In the PCR, 60 Vbeta and 13 Jbeta primers were used. Clones were read by immunoSEQ multiplex PCR, and TCRdb kept only the in-frame ones, dropping some. The sample carries about 150,000 clones, 70% to 80% recorded once. This CDR3 has 16 amino acids. V shed 2 bases, J shed 0 bases, and the junction held 6 bases outside the gene matches. Germline lookup yields CDR1 ENHRY and CDR2 SYGVKD. With respect to this clone: The antigen is unknown.

This clonotype originated in a man aged 25-45 years in good health and CMV-seronegative. The J gene is TRBJ1-1, the V gene TRBV10-3; 7 bases fit TRBD1. The sequencing sample was made of PBMCs. The CDR3 protein is CAISEPRGSLNTEAFF. DNA for the CDR3: TGTGCCATCAGTGAGCCCAGGGGGAGTTTGAACACTGAAGCTTTCTTT.